This T cell receptor beta chain is drawn from a study of T-cell memory formation after mild COVID-19. In this sample, this clonotype turned up many times. MiXCR, applied by TCRdb to the 5' RACE reads, yields one record per CDR3 protein. The sample holds approximately 34,000 distinct CDR3 sequences, 7.5% to 8% seen once. The CDR3 spans 11 residues. V gave up 2 bases and J gave up 3 bases, with 5 bases separating them. In germline, CDR1 is DFQATT, CDR2 SNEGSKA (reference sequence). The chain uses TRBV20-1 and TRBJ2-7; D not resolved. Sequenced input: PBMCs or a T cell subset sorted from them (not recorded which). This receptor was obtained from a man younger than 35 who had mild COVID-19 (a few samples of this study predate the infection). Cell type and time point are not known. CDR3 sequence (DNA): TGCAGTGCTAGACAAAACTACGAGCAGTACTTC. It is translated as CSARQNYEQYF.